The T cell receptor (beta chain) described here comes from a study of T cells after yellow fever vaccination. The germline V gene has CDR1 SGHDN and CDR2 FVKESK. This CDR3 has 16 amino acids. The trim removed 4 bases at V and 2 bases at J, leaving 4 bases unmatched. This clonotype turned up a few times. In TCRdb, the 5' RACE reads were re-called with MiXCR into one record per CDR3 protein. The top ten hold 18% of the sample, which has approximately 340,000 distinct CDR3 sequences, 8.7% seen once. The chain joins TRBV14 to TRBJ2-6; 8 nucleotides agree with TRBD1. This TCR came from a man in his late teens or twenties who received the YFV17D yellow fever vaccine. Sequencing was performed on PBMCs, taken on the day of the first yellow fever vaccination. The CDR3 DNA reads TGTGCCAGCAGCCCGCGACAGGGGCCTGGGGCCAACGTCCTGACTTTC. Residues: CASSPRQGPGANVLTF.